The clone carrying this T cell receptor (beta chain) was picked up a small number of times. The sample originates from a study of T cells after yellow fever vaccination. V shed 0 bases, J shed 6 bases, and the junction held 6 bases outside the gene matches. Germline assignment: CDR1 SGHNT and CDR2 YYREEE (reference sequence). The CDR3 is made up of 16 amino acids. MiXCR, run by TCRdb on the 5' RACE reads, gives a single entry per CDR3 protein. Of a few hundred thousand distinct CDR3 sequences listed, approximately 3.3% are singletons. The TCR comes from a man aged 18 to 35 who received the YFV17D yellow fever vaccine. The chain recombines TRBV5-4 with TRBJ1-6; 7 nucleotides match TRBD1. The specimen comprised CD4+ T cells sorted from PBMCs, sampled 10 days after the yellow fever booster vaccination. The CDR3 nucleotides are TGTGCCAGCAGCTTGGGACAGGGAGAGGGTAATTCACCCCTCCACTTT. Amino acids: CASSLGQGEGNSPLHF.